This T cell receptor (beta chain) was sequenced during a study of blood T cell repertoires in COVID-19. About the study: There were acute and convalescent COVID-19 samples, and they came from the United States, Italy and Spain.

CDR1 is MNHEY and CDR2 is SVGEGT in the germline V gene. This CDR3 has 16 amino acids. With 6 bases clipped from V and 3 bases from J, the junction kept 7 bases outside the gene matches. In the authors' methods: Reference gene primer amplification gave nucleated cell count estimates. This table comes from immunoSEQ multiplex PCR, and its TCRdb copy is limited to in-frame clones, with some not included. V and J calls and clone size are copied from that table; D and trimming were computed from the DNA. This table holds 60,000 to 75,000 clones, approximately 85% found once. This clonotype originated in a woman of 80 years or more with active or convalescent COVID-19. The genes are TRBV6-2 or TRBV6-3 and TRBJ2-3, with 12 nucleotides matching TRBD2. The sequenced sample was peripheral blood. The CDR3 nucleotides read TGTGCCAGCAGCGACCGACTAGCGGGGGAAACAGATACGCAGTATTTT. Residues: CASSDRLAGETDTQYF.